These T cell receptor beta chains were read from a single sample in a study of T-cell reconstitution after alpha-beta-depleted transplantation in children. TCRdb recomputed calls from the PCR reads with MiXCR, one row per CDR3 protein. The repertoire holds 300,000 to 400,000 distinct CDR3 sequences, with 16% as singletons. This specimen consisted of PBMCs, mostly from graft donor cells, obtained 360 days after TCRalphabeta/CD19-depleted stem cell transplant. Receptors were obtained from a male patient aged 2-9 years who had a stem cell transplant for acute lymphoblastic leukemia, so the T cells may come from the graft donor. The CDR3 runs from the conserved cysteine through the conserved F or W.

j_gene: TRBJ2-1
v_gene: TRBV5-4
CDR3aa: CASGLAGGSPEQFF

j_gene: TRBJ2-3
v_gene: TRBV6-5
CDR3aa: CASRGAGDTQYF

j_gene: TRBJ2-7
v_gene: TRBV25-1
CDR3aa: CATAGAYEQYF

j_gene: TRBJ2-7
v_gene: TRBV7-9
CDR3aa: CASSPLVGAWGSYEQYF

j_gene: TRBJ2-4
v_gene: TRBV5-4
CDR3aa: CASSLGGAAKNIQYF

j_gene: TRBJ2-7
v_gene: TRBV4-1
CDR3aa: CASSPDLQLGSVEQYF

j_gene: TRBJ2-7
v_gene: TRBV5-1
CDR3aa: CASSPREPFSYEQYF

j_gene: TRBJ1-5
v_gene: TRBV28
CDR3aa: CASSLTDRTYQPQHF

j_gene: TRBJ2-5
v_gene: TRBV6-6
CDR3aa: CASLKGGGETQYF

j_gene: TRBJ1-2
v_gene: TRBV4-2
CDR3aa: CASSQVGTGNYGYTF

j_gene: TRBJ2-1
v_gene: TRBV11-2
CDR3aa: CASSPSMGPSEQFF